The next 9 T cell receptor beta chains were all read from a single sample in a study of patients and donors after allogeneic stem cell transplantation. TCRdb re-called the RT-PCR reads through MiXCR, storing one row per CDR3 protein. The data show about 200,000 distinct CDR3 sequences, 35% to 50% seen once. Sequences were obtained from blood, either unsorted or a sorted T cell fraction (not recorded which). The receptors were gathered from a human donor who was either an allogeneic HSCT recipient or a stem cell or donor lymphocyte infusion donor (not recorded which). It is not recorded whose cells these are; they may come from a transplant donor.

The V gene is TRBV4-3, the J gene TRBJ1-2; D is possibly TRBD1 (5 bases). The CDR3 extends over 14 amino acids. Germline values: CDR1 LGHNA, CDR2 YSLEER. Trimming left V 0 bases short and J 12 bases short, with 17 bases between. DNA of the CDR3: TGCGCCAGCAGCCAAGATGGGCAGGGCCTCGCCAACACCTTC. This translates into CASSQDGQGLANTF.

The rearrangement links TRBV29-1 to TRBJ1-2; D remains unclear. The CDR3 has 14 amino acids. The germline CDR1 and CDR2 sequences are SQVTM and ANQGSEA. Trimming pared 8 bases from V and 8 bases from J, leaving 24 bases between. CDR3 in DNA: TGCAGCACCCCCGGGGAGGCACCAAGTAACGGCTACACCTTC. Amino acids: CSTPGEAPSNGYTF.

The rearrangement joins TRBV21-1 to TRBJ2-2; TRBD1, as called in the table, went unchecked against the DNA. TRBV21-1 is a listed pseudogene. This CDR3 comprises 15 residues. The DNA for the CDR3 is TGTGCCAGCAGCATGGCAGGGGCGAGCACCGGGGAGCTGTTTTTT. This codes for CASSMAGASTGELFF.

The chain joins TRBV6-5 to TRBJ1-4; D uncertain. V was trimmed by 4 bases and J by 11 bases, leaving 17 bases between them. The CDR3 runs 14 residues. Looked up from germline, CDR1 is MNHEY and CDR2 is SVGAGI. CDR3 residues: CASSSLTDTFKLFF. The CDR3 DNA reads TGTGCCAGCAGTTCCCTAACAGACACGTTCAAACTGTTTTTT.

This clonotype was counted only a few times. This chain links TRBV7-9 with TRBJ1-1; D is unclear. The CDR3 contains 12 residues. Germline V lookup: CDR1 SEHNR, CDR2 FQNEAQ (reference sequence). Deletions cut 4 bases from V and 11 bases from J, with 14 bases between. The CDR3 bases are TGTGCCAGCAGCTCTGACTTCTCCGAGGCTTTCTTT. Translation gives CASSSDFSEAFF.

CDR3 residues: CASSLRTGDVANTGELFF. Here the CDR3 DNA reads TGCGCCAGCAGCCTGAGGACAGGGGACGTTGCGAACACCGGGGAGCTGTTTTTT. This chain uses TRBV4-3 with TRBJ2-2; 9 bases align to TRBD1. Germline assignment: CDR1 LGHNA and CDR2 YSLEER. The CDR3 is 18 amino acids. The V gene end was trimmed by 4 bases and the J gene end by 0 bases; junction bases not matched to a gene: 9.

The CDR3 sequence is CASSIAASSGSGNEQFF. CDR3 DNA: TGTGCCAGTAGTATCGCCGCCTCTAGCGGGAGCGGTAATGAGCAGTTCTTC. The genes are TRBV19 and TRBJ2-1, with TRBD2 matching over 10 bases. Looked up from germline, CDR1 is LNHDA and CDR2 is SQIVND (reference sequence). The CDR3 runs to 17 residues. The V segment lost 3 bases and the J segment 7 bases; nucleotides outside the gene matches: 12.

The chain links TRBV6-5 to TRBJ2-5; 7 bases line up with TRBD1. In germline, CDR1 is MNHEY, CDR2 SVGAGI. This CDR3 region has 13 residues. Losses at the gene ends were 2 bases for V and 4 bases for J; bases not matched to a gene: 1. The CDR3 DNA sequence: TGTGCCAGCAGTTACCGGGACAGAGAGACCCAGTACTTC. This codes for CASSYRDRETQYF.

The gene calls are TRBV5-6 and TRBJ2-5; tentative D call: TRBD1 (6 bases). Germline-derived CDR1 and CDR2 are SGHDT and YYEEEE. There are 16 residues in the CDR3. With 0 bases removed from V and 1 base from J, the gap between germline ends came to 13 bases. CDR3 protein: CASSLDPGHSQETQYF. DNA of the CDR3: TGTGCCAGCAGCTTGGACCCGGGACACTCCCAAGAGACCCAGTACTTC.